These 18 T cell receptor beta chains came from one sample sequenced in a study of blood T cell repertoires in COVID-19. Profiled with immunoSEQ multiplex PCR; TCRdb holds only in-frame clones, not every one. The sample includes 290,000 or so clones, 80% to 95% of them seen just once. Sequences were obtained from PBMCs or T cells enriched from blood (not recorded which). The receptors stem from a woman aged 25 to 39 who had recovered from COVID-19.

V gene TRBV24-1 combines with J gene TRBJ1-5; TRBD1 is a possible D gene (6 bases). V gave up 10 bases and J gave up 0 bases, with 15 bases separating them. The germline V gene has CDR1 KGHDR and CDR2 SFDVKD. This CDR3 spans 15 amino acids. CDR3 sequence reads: CATSRGVGSNQPQHF. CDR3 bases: TGTGCCACTAGCAGGGGTGTCGGTAGCAATCAGCCCCAGCATTTT.

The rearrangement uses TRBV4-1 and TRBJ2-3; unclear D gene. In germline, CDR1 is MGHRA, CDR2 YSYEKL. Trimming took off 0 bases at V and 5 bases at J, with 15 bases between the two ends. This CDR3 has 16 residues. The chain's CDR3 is CASSQDPQTQVDTQYF. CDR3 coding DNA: TGCGCCAGCAGCCAAGATCCCCAAACTCAGGTAGATACGCAGTATTTT.

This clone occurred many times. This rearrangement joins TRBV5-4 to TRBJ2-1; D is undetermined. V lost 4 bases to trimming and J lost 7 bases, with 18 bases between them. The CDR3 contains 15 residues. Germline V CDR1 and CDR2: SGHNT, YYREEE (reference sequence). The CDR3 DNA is TGTGCCAGCAGCCATCCTGGCGGCATGAAGAATGAGCAGTTCTTC. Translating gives CASSHPGGMKNEQFF.

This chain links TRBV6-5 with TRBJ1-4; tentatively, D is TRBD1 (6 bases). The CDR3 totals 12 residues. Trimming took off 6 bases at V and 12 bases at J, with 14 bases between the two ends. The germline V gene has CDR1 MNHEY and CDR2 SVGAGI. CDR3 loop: CASSYTGTELFF. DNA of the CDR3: TGTGCCAGCAGCTATACAGGGACCGAACTGTTTTTT.

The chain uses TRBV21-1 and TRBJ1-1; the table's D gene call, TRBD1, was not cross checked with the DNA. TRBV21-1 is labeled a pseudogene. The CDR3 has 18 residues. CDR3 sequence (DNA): TGTGCCAGCAGCAATCCTAAAGCGTCCGGGACAGGGGGCACTGAAGCTTTCTTT. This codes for CASSNPKASGTGGTEAFF.

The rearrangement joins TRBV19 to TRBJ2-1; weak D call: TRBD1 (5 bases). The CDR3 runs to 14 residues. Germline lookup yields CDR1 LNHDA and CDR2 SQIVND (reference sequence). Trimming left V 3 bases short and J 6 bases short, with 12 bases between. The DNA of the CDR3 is TGTGCCAGTAGTATTTGGGGCAGGTCCAATGAGCAGTTCTTC. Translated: CASSIWGRSNEQFF.

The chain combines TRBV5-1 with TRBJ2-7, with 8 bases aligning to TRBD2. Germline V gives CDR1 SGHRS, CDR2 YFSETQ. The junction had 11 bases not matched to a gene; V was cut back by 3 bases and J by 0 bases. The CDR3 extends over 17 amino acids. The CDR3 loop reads CASSSRTSGSSSYEQYF. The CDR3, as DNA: TGCGCCAGCAGCTCCAGAACGAGCGGGAGTAGCTCCTACGAGCAGTACTTC. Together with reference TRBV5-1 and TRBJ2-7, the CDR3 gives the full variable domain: KAGVTQTPRYLIKTRGQQVTLSCSPISGHRSVSWYQQTPGQGLQFLFEYFSETQRNKGNFPGRFSGRQFSNSRSEMNVSTLELGDSALYLCASSSRTSGSSSYEQYFGPGTRLTVT.

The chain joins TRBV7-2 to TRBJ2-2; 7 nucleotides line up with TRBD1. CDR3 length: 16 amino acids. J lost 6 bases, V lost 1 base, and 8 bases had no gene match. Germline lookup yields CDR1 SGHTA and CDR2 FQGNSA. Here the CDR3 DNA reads TGTGCCAGCAGCTTAGTTTTTGGTCAGGGGGCCGGGGAGCTGTTTTTT. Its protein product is CASSLVFGQGAGELFF.

The CDR3 bases are TGTGCCAGCAGCCGAGGGACTAGCGGAAGCACAGATACGCAGTATTTT. Its protein product is CASSRGTSGSTDTQYF. V usage is TRBV7-3 and J usage is TRBJ2-3; 11 bases align to TRBD2. Germline V lookup: CDR1 SGHTA, CDR2 FQGTGA. V was clipped by 5 bases and J by 0 bases; unmatched bases: 4. The CDR3 spans 16 residues.

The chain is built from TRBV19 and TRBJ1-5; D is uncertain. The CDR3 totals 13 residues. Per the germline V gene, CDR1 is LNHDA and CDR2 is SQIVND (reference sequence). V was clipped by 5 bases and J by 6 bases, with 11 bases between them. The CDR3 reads CASSPRVGQPQHF. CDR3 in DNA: TGTGCCAGTAGTCCCCGAGTTGGTCAGCCCCAGCATTTT.

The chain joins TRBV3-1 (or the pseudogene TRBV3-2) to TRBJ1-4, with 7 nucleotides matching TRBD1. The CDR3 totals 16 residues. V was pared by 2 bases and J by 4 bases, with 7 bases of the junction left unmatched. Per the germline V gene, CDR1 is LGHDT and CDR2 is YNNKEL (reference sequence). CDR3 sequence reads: CASSQYSTGVNEKLFF. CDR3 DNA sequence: TGTGCCAGCAGCCAATATTCTACAGGGGTTAATGAAAAACTGTTTTTT.

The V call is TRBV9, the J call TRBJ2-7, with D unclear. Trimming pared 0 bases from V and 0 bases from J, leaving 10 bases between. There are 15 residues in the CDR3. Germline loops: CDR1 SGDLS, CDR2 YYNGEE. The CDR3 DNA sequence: TGTGCCAGCAGCGTAGAAACTACGAGCTCCTACGAGCAGTACTTC. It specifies CASSVETTSSYEQYF.

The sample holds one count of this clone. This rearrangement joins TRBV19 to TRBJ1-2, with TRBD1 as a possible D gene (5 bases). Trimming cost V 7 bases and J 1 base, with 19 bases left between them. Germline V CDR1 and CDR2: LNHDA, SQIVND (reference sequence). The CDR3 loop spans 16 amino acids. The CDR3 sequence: CASTVQANIYNYGYTF. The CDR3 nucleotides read TGTGCCAGTACCGTACAGGCGAATATATATAACTATGGCTACACCTTC.

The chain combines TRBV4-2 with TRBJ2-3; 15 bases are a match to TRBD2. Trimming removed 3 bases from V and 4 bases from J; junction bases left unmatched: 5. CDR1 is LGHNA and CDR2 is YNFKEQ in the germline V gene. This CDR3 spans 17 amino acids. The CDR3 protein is CASSQGLAGGYPDTQYF. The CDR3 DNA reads TGTGCCAGCAGCCAGGGACTAGCGGGAGGATATCCAGATACGCAGTATTTT.

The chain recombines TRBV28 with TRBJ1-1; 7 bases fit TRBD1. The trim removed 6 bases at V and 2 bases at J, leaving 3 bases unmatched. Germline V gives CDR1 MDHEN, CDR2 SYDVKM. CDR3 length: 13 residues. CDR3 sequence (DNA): TGTGCCAGCAGCGGGACAGTCAACACTGAAGCTTTCTTT. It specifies CASSGTVNTEAFF.

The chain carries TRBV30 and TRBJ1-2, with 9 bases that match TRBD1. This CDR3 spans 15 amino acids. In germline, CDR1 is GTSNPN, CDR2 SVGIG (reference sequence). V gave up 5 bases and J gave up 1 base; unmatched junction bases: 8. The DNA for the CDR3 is TGTGCCTGGTCGAGACAGGGGGGAAGTAACTATGGCTACACCTTC. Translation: CAWSRQGGSNYGYTF.

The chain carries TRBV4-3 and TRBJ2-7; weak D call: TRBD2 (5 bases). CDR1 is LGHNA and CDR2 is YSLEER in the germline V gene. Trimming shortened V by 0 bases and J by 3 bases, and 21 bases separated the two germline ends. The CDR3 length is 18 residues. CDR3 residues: CASSQDEPRAGSLYEQYF. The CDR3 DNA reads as TGCGCCAGCAGCCAAGATGAGCCGCGGGCAGGTTCTCTCTACGAGCAGTACTTC.

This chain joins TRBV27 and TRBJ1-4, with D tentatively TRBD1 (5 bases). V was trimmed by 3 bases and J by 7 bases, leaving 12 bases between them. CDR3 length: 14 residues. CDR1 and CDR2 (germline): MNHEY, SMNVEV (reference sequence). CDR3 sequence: CASSLVTASEKLFF. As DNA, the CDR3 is TGTGCCAGCAGTTTGGTGACAGCGTCTGAAAAACTGTTTTTT.